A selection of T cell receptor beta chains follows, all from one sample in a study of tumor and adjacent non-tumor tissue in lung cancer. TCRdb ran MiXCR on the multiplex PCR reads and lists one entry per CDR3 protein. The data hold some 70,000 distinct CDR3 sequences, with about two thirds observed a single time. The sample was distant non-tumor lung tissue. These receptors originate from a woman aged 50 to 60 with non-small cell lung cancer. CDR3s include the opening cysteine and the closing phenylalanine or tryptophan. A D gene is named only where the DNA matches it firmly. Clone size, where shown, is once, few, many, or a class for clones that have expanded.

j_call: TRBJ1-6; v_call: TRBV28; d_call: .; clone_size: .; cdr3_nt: TGTGCCGGCAGTTTGAGGGGATCACCCCTCCATTTT; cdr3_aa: CAGSLRGSPLHF
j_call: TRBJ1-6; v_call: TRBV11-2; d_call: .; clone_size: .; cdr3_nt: TGCGCCAGCAGCTTAACCGTTTATAATTCACCCCTCCGCTTT; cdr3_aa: CASSLTVYNSPLRF
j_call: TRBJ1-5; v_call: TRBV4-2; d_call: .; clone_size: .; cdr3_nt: TGTGCTAGCAGCCTCATCTGGGCCAGAGAGACAAAACAGCCCCAGCATTTT; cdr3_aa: CASSLIWARETKQPQHF
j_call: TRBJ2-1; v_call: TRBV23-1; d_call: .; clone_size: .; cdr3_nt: TGCGCCAGCAGTCAATCAAGACAGGATACCTACAATGAGCAGTTCTTC; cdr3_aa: CASSQSRQDTYNEQFF
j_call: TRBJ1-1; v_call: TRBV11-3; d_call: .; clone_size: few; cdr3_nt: TGTGCTAACAGCTTATGGAAGGACACTGAAGCTTTCTTT; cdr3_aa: CANSLWKDTEAFF
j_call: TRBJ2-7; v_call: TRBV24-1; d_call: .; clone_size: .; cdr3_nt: TGTGCCACCAGAGATGACTCCCCCTACGAGCAGTACTTC; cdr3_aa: CATRDDSPYEQYF
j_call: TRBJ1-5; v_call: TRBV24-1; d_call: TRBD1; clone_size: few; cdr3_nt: TGTGCCACCAGTGATTGGACAGGGCTTCAGCCCCAGCATTTT; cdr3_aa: CATSDWTGLQPQHF
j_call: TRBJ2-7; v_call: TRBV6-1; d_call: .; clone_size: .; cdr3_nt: TGTGTCAGCAGTGACACCTCCCTCCCGGGGCCCTACGAGCAGTACTTC; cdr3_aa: CVSSDTSLPGPYEQYF
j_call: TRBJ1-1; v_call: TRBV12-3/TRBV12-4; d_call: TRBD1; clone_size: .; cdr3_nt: TGTGCCAGCAGTCCCACAGGGGGCTTGAACACTGAAACTCTCTTT; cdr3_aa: CASSPTGGLNTETLF
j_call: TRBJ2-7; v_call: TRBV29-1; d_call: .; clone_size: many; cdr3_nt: TGCAGCGTTGCGCCGAATACCTACGAGCAGTACTTC; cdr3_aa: CSVAPNTYEQYF
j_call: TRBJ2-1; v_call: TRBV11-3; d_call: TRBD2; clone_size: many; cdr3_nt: TGTGCCAGCAGCTTTAGCGGGACGGTCAGCTCCTACAATGAGCAGTTCTTC; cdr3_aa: CASSFSGTVSSYNEQFF
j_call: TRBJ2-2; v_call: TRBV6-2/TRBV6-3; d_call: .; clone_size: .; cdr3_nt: TGTACCAGCAGTTACGGCTTTAACACCGGGGAGCTATTTTTT; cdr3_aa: CTSSYGFNTGELFF
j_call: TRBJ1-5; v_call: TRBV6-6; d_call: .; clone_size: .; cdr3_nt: TGTGCCAGCACTTTCCAGTCTTTCACAGATACGCAGCATTTT; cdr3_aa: CASTFQSFTDTQHF
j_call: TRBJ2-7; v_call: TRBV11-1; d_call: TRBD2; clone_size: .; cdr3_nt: TGTACCAGCAGCCGGACTAGCGGGAGTGATGAGCAGTACTTC; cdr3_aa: CTSSRTSGSDEQYF
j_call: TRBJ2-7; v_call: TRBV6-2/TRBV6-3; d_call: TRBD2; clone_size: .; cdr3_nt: TGTGCTAGCATTAGGTCACTAGCGAAAGACTACGAGCAGTACTTC; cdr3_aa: CASIRSLAKDYEQYF
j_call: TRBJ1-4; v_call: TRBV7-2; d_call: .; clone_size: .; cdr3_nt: TGTGCCAGCAGCGGACGACCTGGCCGTAATGAAAAACTGCTTTTT; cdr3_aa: CASSGRPGRNEKLLF
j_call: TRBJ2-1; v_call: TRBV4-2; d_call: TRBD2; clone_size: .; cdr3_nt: TGTGCCGGCAGCGACGCGGGAGGGCCGGGCGATGAGCAGTTCTTC; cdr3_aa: CAGSDAGGPGDEQFF
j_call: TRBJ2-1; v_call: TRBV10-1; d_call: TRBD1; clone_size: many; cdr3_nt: TGCGCCAGCAGAGGACAGGGGGCTAATGAGCAGTTCTTC; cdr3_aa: CASRGQGANEQFF
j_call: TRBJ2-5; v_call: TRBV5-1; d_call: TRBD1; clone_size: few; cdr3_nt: TGCGCCAGCAGCCCGGGAACACAGGGGGAGACCCAGTACTTC; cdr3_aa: CASSPGTQGETQYF
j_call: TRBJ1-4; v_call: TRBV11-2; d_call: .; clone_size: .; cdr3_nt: TGTGCCAGCAGCTTAGGGCGGACATGGGGCGAAAAACTGTTTTTT; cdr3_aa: CASSLGRTWGEKLFF
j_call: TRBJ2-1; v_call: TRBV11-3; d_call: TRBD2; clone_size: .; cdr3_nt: TGTGCCAGCAGCTCATTAGCGGGTCTGTACAATGAGCAGTTCTTC; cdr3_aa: CASSSLAGLYNEQFF
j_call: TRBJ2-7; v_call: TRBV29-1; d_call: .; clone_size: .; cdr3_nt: TGTAGCGTCTATAACCCCTACGAGCAGTACTTC; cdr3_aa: CSVYNPYEQYF
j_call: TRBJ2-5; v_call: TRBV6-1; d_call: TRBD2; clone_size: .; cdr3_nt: TGTGTCAGCAGTGAAGCTGGGCAGAGGCGGGGGGAGACCCAGTACTTC; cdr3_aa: CVSSEAGQRRGETQYF
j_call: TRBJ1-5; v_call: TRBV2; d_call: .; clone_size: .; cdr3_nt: TGTGCCAGCACGGGGGGGGGAGGCAATCAGCCCCAGCATTTT; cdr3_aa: CASTGGGGNQPQHF
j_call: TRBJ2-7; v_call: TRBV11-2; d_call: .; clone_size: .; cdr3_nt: TGTGACAGCAGCTTCCTAGCCCAATACTATGAGCAGTACTTC; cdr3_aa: CDSSFLAQYYEQYF
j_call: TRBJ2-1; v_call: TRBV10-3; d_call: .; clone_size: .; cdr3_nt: TGTGCCTTCAGTGACTTGGGTGAGCGGTTCTTC; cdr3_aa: CAFSDLGERFF
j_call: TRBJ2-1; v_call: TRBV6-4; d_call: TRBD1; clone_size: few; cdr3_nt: TGTGCCGGCAGTGTTCAGGGGGCAGGCGGTGAGCAGTTCTTC; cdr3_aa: CAGSVQGAGGEQFF
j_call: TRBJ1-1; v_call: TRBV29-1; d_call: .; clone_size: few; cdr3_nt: TGCAGCGTTGAAGATTGTCAGGGCGCTGAAGCTTTCTTT; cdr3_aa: CSVEDCQGAEAFF
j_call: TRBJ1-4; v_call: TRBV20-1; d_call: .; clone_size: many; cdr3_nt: TGCAGTGCTAGAGACGGGAATGAAAAACTGTTTTTT; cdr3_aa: CSARDGNEKLFF
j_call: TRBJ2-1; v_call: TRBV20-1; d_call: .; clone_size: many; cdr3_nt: TGCAGTGCTAGAGATCTTGGCGGATACAATGAGCAGTTCTTC; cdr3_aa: CSARDLGGYNEQFF
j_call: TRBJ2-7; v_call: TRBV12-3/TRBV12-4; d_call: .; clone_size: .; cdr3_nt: TGTGGCAGCACCCAGCCAGGCGCCAACGAGCAGTGCTTC; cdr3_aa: CGSTQPGANEQCF
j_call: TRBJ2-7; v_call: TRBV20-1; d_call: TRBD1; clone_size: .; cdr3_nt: TGCATTGCTGCAAGGACAGGGAGCTGCGAGCAGTACTTC; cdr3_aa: CIAARTGSCEQYF
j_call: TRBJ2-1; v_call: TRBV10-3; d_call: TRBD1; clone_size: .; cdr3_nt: TGTGTCATCAGCGACAGGGGGAACAATGAGCAGTTCTTC; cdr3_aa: CVISDRGNNEQFF
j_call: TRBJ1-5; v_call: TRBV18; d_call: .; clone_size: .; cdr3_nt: TGTGCCAGCTCACCAAGAAGCAATCAGCCCCAGCATTTT; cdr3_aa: CASSPRSNQPQHF
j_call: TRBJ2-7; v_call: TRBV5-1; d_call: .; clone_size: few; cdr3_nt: TGCGCCAGCAGCGTGACAGGAACTCTCTACGAGCAGTACTTC; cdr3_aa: CASSVTGTLYEQYF
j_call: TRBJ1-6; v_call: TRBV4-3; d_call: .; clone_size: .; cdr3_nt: TGCCCCAGCAGTCAAGAATCCAGCTCACCCCTCCACTTT; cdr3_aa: CPSSQESSSPLHF
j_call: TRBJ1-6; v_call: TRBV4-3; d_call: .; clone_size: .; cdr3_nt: TGCGCCAGCAGCCAAGAGTGGAGGGCAAATTCACCCCTCCACTTT; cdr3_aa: CASSQEWRANSPLHF
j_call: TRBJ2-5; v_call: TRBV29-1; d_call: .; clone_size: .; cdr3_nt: TGCAGCGTTGTTGTTGGGGGAGATTGGGGGACCCAATACTTC; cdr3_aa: CSVVVGGDWGTQYF
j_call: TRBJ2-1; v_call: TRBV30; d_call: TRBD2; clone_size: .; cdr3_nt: TGTGACTGGAGTAGGTCTAGCGGCTACAATGAGCAGTTCTTC; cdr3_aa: CDWSRSSGYNEQFF
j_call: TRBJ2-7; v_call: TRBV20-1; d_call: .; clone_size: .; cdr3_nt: TGCAATGTTACCCGCCGGGGTGCCTCTTCCTACGAACAGTACTTC; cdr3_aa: CNVTRRGASSYEQYF
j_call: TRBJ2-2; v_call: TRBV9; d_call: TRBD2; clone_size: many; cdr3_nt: TGTGCCAGCAGCAAGGCTAGCGGAGCGAACACCGGGGAGCTGTTTTTT; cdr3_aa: CASSKASGANTGELFF
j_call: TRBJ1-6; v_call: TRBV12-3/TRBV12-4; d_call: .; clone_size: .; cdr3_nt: TGTGCCAGCAGTCCACCGGAAAGCCTCTATAATTCACCCTTCCACTTT; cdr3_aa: CASSPPESLYNSPFHF
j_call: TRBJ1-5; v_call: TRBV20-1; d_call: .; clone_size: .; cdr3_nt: TGCAGTGCTAGATACCTGAGGGCGCCGGTACAGCCCCAGCATTTT; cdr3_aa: CSARYLRAPVQPQHF
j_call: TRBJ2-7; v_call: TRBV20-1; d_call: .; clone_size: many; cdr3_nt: TGCAGTGCGAGAATGGAAGAGCAGTACTTC; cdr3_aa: CSARMEEQYF
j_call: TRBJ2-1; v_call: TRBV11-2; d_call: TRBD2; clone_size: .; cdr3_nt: TGTGCCAGCAGCTTTAACCCTAGCGGGAGGTATGGGCAGTCCTTC; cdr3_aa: CASSFNPSGRYGQSF
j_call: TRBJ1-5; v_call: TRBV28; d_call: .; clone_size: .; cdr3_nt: TGTGCGAGCAGATTTCATGGGACGGATAGAAATCGGCCCCAGCATTTC; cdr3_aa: CASRFHGTDRNRPQHF
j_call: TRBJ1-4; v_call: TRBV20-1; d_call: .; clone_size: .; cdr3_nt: TGCAGTGCTAGTCCCTTCGGGACCTCACTGGGAACTAATGAAAAACTGGTTTTT; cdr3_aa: CSASPFGTSLGTNEKLVF
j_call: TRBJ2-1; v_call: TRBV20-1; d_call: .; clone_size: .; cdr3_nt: TGCCGCCCGAAAAGCGGAAGTTCTGTGGATGAGCAGTTCTTC; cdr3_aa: CRPKSGSSVDEQFF
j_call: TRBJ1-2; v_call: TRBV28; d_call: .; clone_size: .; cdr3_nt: TGTGCCTGCAGTTCGACGGAGTATGGCTACACCTTC; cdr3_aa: CACSSTEYGYTF
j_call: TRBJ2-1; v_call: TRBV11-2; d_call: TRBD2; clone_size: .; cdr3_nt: TGTGCCAGCAGCCGGACGATACTAGCGGGGGACAACGAACAGTTCTTC; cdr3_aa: CASSRTILAGDNEQFF
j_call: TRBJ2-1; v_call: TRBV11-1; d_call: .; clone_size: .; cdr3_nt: TGTGCCAGCAGCTTACCTCCGCTGTGCGAGCAGTTCTTC; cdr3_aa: CASSLPPLCEQFF
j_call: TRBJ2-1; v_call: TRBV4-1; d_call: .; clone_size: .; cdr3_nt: TGCGTCAGCAGCCAGGGCGTCTGCAATGAGCAGTTCTTC; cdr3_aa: CVSSQGVCNEQFF
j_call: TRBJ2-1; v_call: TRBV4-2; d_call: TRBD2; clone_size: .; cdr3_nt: TGTGCCAGCAGCCCCGTCCTGGCGGGAGTTATCAATGAGCAGTCCTTC; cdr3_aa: CASSPVLAGVINEQSF
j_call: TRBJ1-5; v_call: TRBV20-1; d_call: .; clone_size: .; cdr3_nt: TGCAGTGCTAATCGGGTACAGCTTAATCAGCCCCAGCATTTT; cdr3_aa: CSANRVQLNQPQHF
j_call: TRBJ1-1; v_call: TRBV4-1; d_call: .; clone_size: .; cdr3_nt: TGCGCCAGCGGCCAAGATAGTTACAGGGCGAACATTGAAGCTTTCTTT; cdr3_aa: CASGQDSYRANIEAFF